The rows below give T cell receptor beta chains drawn from one sample of a study of T cells in Graves' hyperthyroidism and ophthalmopathy. TCRdb re-derived calls from the multiplex PCR reads in MiXCR, one entry per CDR3 protein. This sample yields 300,000 to 450,000 distinct CDR3 sequences, of which approximately 25% are seen a single time; around 70% belongs to the top ten. The sample was blood. The source of these receptors is a man in his fifties or sixties with Graves' hyperthyroidism. The CDR3 runs from the conserved cysteine through the conserved F or W. D genes are given only for firm matches. Clone size, where shown, is once, few, many, or a class for clones that have expanded.

TRBV7-6,TRBJ2-2,NA,NA,CASSPTGSNTGELFF,TGTGCCAGCAGCCCGACAGGCAGCAACACCGGGGAGCTGTTTTTT
TRBV5-1,TRBJ1-4,NA,TRBD1,CASSRGQGGEKLFF,TGCGCCAGCAGCCGAGGACAGGGAGGGGAAAAACTGTTTTTT
TRBV3-1,TRBJ2-7,few,TRBD1,CASSQGVTQGYNEQYF,TGTGCCAGCAGCCAAGGGGTGACACAGGGGTACAACGAGCAGTACTTC
TRBV14,TRBJ2-1,once,NA,CASSQDTFHSYNEQFF,TGTGCCAGCAGCCAAGATACTTTCCACTCCTACAATGAGCAGTTCTTC
TRBV28,TRBJ2-1,many,NA,CASSPSYGHNEQFF,TGTGCCAGCAGTCCGTCATACGGCCACAATGAGCAGTTCTTC
TRBV29-1,TRBJ2-7,many,NA,CSVANGGPYEQYF,TGCAGCGTTGCAAACGGCGGGCCCTACGAGCAGTACTTC
TRBV3-1,TRBJ2-1,many,NA,CASSIRTLEQFF,TGTGCCAGCAGCATTAGGACCCTTGAGCAGTTCTTC
TRBV7-2,TRBJ2-1,many,NA,CASSYRYNEQFF,TGTGCCAGCAGCTACAGATACAATGAGCAGTTCTTC
TRBV12-3/TRBV12-4,TRBJ2-7,many,TRBD2,CASSLGIYEGLAERLSSYEQYF,TGTGCCAGCAGTTTGGGGATTTATGAGGGCCTAGCGGAGAGACTGAGCTCCTACGAGCAGTACTTC
TRBV12-3/TRBV12-4,TRBJ1-5,few,NA,CASSFGGSWPQHF,TGTGCCAGCAGTTTCGGCGGATCATGGCCCCAGCATTTT
TRBV5-5,TRBJ1-1,NA,TRBD1,CASSRGQGASEAFF,TGTGCCAGCAGCCGGGGGCAGGGGGCGTCTGAAGCTTTCTTT
TRBV29-1,TRBJ2-1,few,NA,CSVRTNEQFF,TGCAGCGTTCGTACCAATGAGCAGTTCTTC
TRBV12-3/TRBV12-4,TRBJ2-7,few,NA,CASSLSGPTYEQYF,TGTGCCAGCAGTTTATCGGGACCCACCTACGAGCAGTACTTC
TRBV6-1,TRBJ2-3,few,TRBD2,CASKASGSGDTQYF,TGTGCCAGCAAGGCTAGCGGGAGTGGAGATACGCAGTATTTT
TRBV6-2/TRBV6-3,TRBJ2-7,few,TRBD1,CASRPGQGVFEQYF,TGTGCCAGCAGACCGGGACAGGGGGTATTCGAGCAGTACTTC
TRBV5-1,TRBJ2-3,NA,TRBD1,CASSPRQGQDTQYF,TGCGCCAGCAGCCCGAGACAGGGTCAAGATACGCAGTATTTT
TRBV19,TRBJ2-3,few,TRBD2,CASSTTGTNTDTQYF,TGTGCCAGTAGTACAACCGGGACTAACACAGATACGCAGTATTTT
TRBV10-2,TRBJ2-7,NA,NA,CASSDGLPYEQYF,TGCGCCAGCAGTGATGGGCTTCCCTACGAGCAGTACTTC
TRBV30,TRBJ2-7,few,NA,CAWSDWQSSYEQYF,TGTGCCTGGAGTGACTGGCAGAGCTCCTACGAGCAGTACTTC
TRBV12-3/TRBV12-4,TRBJ2-1,many,TRBD1,CASSYRDRASEQFF,TGTGCCAGCAGTTACCGGGACAGGGCTAGTGAGCAGTTCTTC
TRBV3-1,TRBJ1-3,few,NA,CASSLGRAAGNTIYF,TGTGCCAGCAGCCTTGGACGGGCGGCTGGAAACACCATATATTTT
TRBV6-1,TRBJ2-1,NA,NA,CASRQGHEQFF,TGTGCCAGCAGACAGGGACATGAGCAGTTCTTC
TRBV3-1,TRBJ2-7,few,NA,CASSQYYNEQYF,TGTGCCAGCAGCCAATATTACAACGAGCAGTACTTC
TRBV20-1,TRBJ1-3,few,NA,CSARRTGWNTIYF,TGCAGTGCTAGAAGGACGGGATGGAACACCATATATTTT
TRBV24-1,TRBJ2-2,NA,TRBD1,CATSAGTANTGELFF,TGTGCCACCAGTGCTGGGACAGCGAACACCGGGGAGCTGTTTTTT
TRBV2,TRBJ2-7,many,TRBD2,CASSPLAGPHEQYF,TGTGCCAGCAGTCCTCTAGCGGGACCGCACGAGCAGTACTTC
TRBV10-3,TRBJ1-5,NA,NA,CAISEGADQPQHF,TGTGCCATCAGTGAGGGTGCGGATCAGCCCCAGCATTTT
TRBV13,TRBJ2-7,few,TRBD1,CASSGTGEQYF,TGTGCCAGCAGCGGGACAGGCGAGCAGTACTTC
TRBV7-6,TRBJ2-3,few,TRBD2,CASSSGTSGRGDTQYF,TGTGCCAGCAGCTCAGGGACTAGCGGGAGAGGGGATACGCAGTATTTT
TRBV7-6,TRBJ2-1,few,TRBD1,CASSLSGQVYNEQFF,TGTGCCAGCAGCTTATCGGGACAGGTTTACAATGAGCAGTTCTTC
TRBV27,TRBJ2-3,many,TRBD2,CASREAPGLENTDTQYF,TGTGCCAGCAGAGAGGCCCCAGGACTAGAAAACACAGATACGCAGTATTTT